Presented here are 18 T cell receptor beta chains from one specimen sequenced in a study of blood T cell repertoires in COVID-19. Method: immunoSEQ multiplex PCR; TCRdb's copy keeps in-frame clones and lacks some. The sample includes 9,500 to 15,000 clones, roughly 82% of them seen just once. The sequencing input was peripheral blood. Receptors were obtained from a woman in her sixties with acute or convalescent COVID-19.

This chain links TRBV11-3 with TRBJ1-1, with D hard to call. Deletions cut 3 bases from V and 4 bases from J, with 9 bases between. The CDR3 spans 13 residues. Looked up from germline, CDR1 is SGHNT and CDR2 is YENEEA. The CDR3 sequence is CASSLAALTEAFF. The CDR3, as DNA: TGTGCCAGCAGCTTGGCGGCCCTCACTGAAGCTTTCTTT.

The rearrangement links TRBV5-1 to TRBJ2-7; unclear D gene. This CDR3 spans 11 amino acids. V dropped 4 bases and J dropped 3 bases, with 5 bases sitting between them. Germline CDR1 SGHRS, CDR2 YFSETQ. The CDR3 loop reads CASSAGYEQYF. The CDR3 nucleotides are TGCGCCAGCAGCGCCGGCTACGAGCAGTACTTC.

The chain has TRBV27 and TRBJ1-6; D gene unclear. Trimming pared 3 bases from V and 9 bases from J, leaving 9 bases between. The CDR3 loop spans 13 amino acids. CDR1 MNHEY and CDR2 SMNVEV come from the germline V gene (reference sequence). In nucleotides, the CDR3 is TGTGCCAGCAGTTTTAAGCCAGGTTCACCCCTCCACTTT. Translating it yields CASSFKPGSPLHF.

The chain employs TRBV4-2 and TRBJ2-7; a weak D match, TRBD1 (5 bases). Germline V gene sequence: CDR1 LGHNA, CDR2 YNFKEQ. The CDR3 is 14 amino acids. The germline V and J ends were trimmed by 1 base and 1 base, with 8 bases remaining between them. The CDR3 region has the DNA TGTGCCAGCAGCCAAGTTGCAGGGTCCTACGAGCAGTACTTC. As protein: CASSQVAGSYEQYF.

This sequence joins TRBV6-1 and TRBJ1-5; TRBD1 might be the D (6 bases). Looked up from germline, CDR1 is MNHNS and CDR2 is SASEGT. Trimming took 0 bases from V and 7 from J, leaving 10 bases between them. The CDR3 runs to 14 residues. The CDR3 bases are TGTGCCAGCAGTGAAGCAGGGGGTCGCCAGCCCCAGCATTTT. The encoded protein is CASSEAGGRQPQHF.

The rearrangement joins TRBV24-1 to TRBJ1-2; 7 nucleotides line up with TRBD1. The CDR3 has 16 residues. Germline V lookup: CDR1 KGHDR, CDR2 SFDVKD. J gave up 6 bases and V 4 bases, and 13 bases lay outside the gene matches. CDR3: CATSEPHDREGHGYTF. The CDR3 region has the DNA TGTGCCACCAGTGAACCCCACGACAGGGAAGGACATGGCTACACCTTC.

This chain uses TRBV5-4 with TRBJ2-5; the D gene is possibly TRBD2 (6 bases). Trimming took off 4 bases at V and 5 bases at J, with 12 bases between the two ends. This CDR3 is built from 13 residues. The germline gives CDR1 SGHNT, CDR2 YYREEE (reference sequence). CDR3 in amino acids: CASSPEGRETQYF. CDR3 nucleotides: TGTGCCAGCAGCCCGGAGGGTAGGGAGACCCAGTACTTC. Full variable domain (missing parts from reference TRBV5-4 and TRBJ2-5): ETGVTQSPTHLIKTRGQQVTLRCSSQSGHNTVSWYQQALGQGPQFIFQYYREEENGRGNFPPRFSGLQFPNYSSELNVNALELDDSALYLCASSPEGRETQYFGPGTRLLVL.

The chain is built from TRBV5-1 and TRBJ1-2; maybe TRBD1 (5 bases). Germline lookup yields CDR1 SGHRS and CDR2 YFSETQ. V was clipped by 3 bases and J by 0 bases, with 18 bases between them. The CDR3 sequence is 17 residues long. The CDR3 coding sequence is TGCGCCAGCAGCTATTGGGGGGTCATTCGGGCTAACTATGGCTACACCTTC. Translation gives CASSYWGVIRANYGYTF.

The chain recombines TRBV5-6 with TRBJ2-3; D is perhaps TRBD2 (6 bases). This CDR3 comprises 16 residues. V dropped 2 bases and J dropped 0 bases, with 13 bases sitting between them. Germline CDR1 is SGHDT and CDR2 is YYEEEE. CDR3 in DNA: TGTGCCAGCAGCTTCTATTCCGGGACTAGCACAGATACGCAGTATTTT. It specifies CASSFYSGTSTDTQYF. Together with reference TRBV5-6 and TRBJ2-3, the CDR3 gives the full variable domain: DAGVTQSPTHLIKTRGQQVTLRCSPKSGHDTVSWYQQALGQGPQFIFQYYEEEERQRGNFPDRFSGHQFPNYSSELNVNALLLGDSALYLCASSFYSGTSTDTQYFGPGTRLTVL.

The chain uses TRBV28 and TRBJ2-1; D perhaps matches TRBD2 (5 bases). The V gene's germline CDR1 is MDHEN and CDR2 SYDVKM. The V end was cut by 6 bases, the J end by 6 bases, with 18 bases between. The CDR3 spans 15 residues. The CDR3 loop is CASSRPGSWVNEQFF. CDR3 sequence (DNA): TGTGCCAGCAGCCGACCGGGGAGCTGGGTCAATGAGCAGTTCTTC.

The chain couples TRBV2 to TRBJ2-1; TRBD2 aligns across 8 bases. The V segment lost 6 bases and the J segment 8 bases; nucleotides outside the gene matches: 9. CDR1 and CDR2 (germline): SNHLY, FYNNEI. This CDR3 has 14 amino acids. CDR3 amino acids: CASRERGRGDEQFF. In DNA form, the CDR3 reads TGTGCCAGCAGGGAGCGGGGGCGAGGGGATGAGCAGTTCTTC.

V gene TRBV4-1 combines with J gene TRBJ1-2; no firm D call. Per germline, CDR1 MGHRA and CDR2 YSYEKL. The CDR3 sequence is 15 residues long. V was trimmed by 0 bases and J by 5 bases, leaving 13 bases between them. CDR3 sequence: CASSQEEAIPYGYTF. Written as DNA, the CDR3 is TGCGCCAGCAGCCAAGAGGAGGCGATCCCTTATGGCTACACCTTC.

This chain links TRBV10-3 with TRBJ2-2; 7 bases match TRBD1. V was clipped by 7 bases and J by 6 bases; unmatched bases: 2. Germline V CDR1 and CDR2: ENHRY, SYGVKD. The CDR3 has 12 amino acids. The CDR3 protein is CAIKGAAGELFF. The CDR3 DNA sequence: TGTGCCATCAAGGGGGCAGCCGGGGAGCTGTTTTTT.

The rearrangement joins TRBV15 to TRBJ2-3; D is possibly TRBD1 (5 bases). Germline V gene sequence: CDR1 LNHNV, CDR2 YYDKDF (reference sequence). The ends were cut back, 0 bases at V and 1 base at J, with 11 bases in the middle. The CDR3 covers 16 residues. CDR3 sequence reads: CATSREVMTGTDTQYF. Here the CDR3 DNA reads TGTGCCACCAGCAGAGAAGTCATGACAGGCACAGATACGCAGTATTTT. Variable domain in full (rest from reference TRBV15 and TRBJ2-3): DAMVIQNPRYQVTQFGKPVTLSCSQTLNHNVMYWYQQKSSQAPKLLFHYYDKDFNNEADTPDNFQSRRPNTSFCFLDIRSPGLGDTAMYLCATSREVMTGTDTQYFGPGTRLTVL.

The rearrangement joins TRBV6-6 to TRBJ1-1; unclear D gene. The germline V gene encodes CDR1 MNHNY and CDR2 SVGAGI (reference sequence). V lost 2 bases and J 2 bases, leaving 9 bases between the germline ends. The CDR3 sequence is 14 residues long. CDR3 sequence: CASSYAELNTEAFF. As DNA, the CDR3 is TGTGCCAGCAGTTACGCGGAACTTAACACTGAAGCTTTCTTT.

The CDR3 bases are TGCGCCAGCAGCGGAGACAGGGGCTACGAGCAGTACTTC. This gives the protein CASSGDRGYEQYF. The genes are TRBV5-1 and TRBJ2-7; 8 bases are shared with TRBD1. The CDR3 has 13 amino acids. The V gene's germline CDR1 is SGHRS and CDR2 YFSETQ. V dropped 4 bases and J dropped 3; count of bases not matched to a gene: 3.

The table lists this clone with a few counts. The chain's CDR3 is CAISSGYEQYF. DNA for the CDR3: TGTGCCATCAGTTCCGGCTACGAGCAGTACTTC. This sequence joins TRBV10-3 and TRBJ2-7; D is undetermined. Germline V gene sequence: CDR1 ENHRY, CDR2 SYGVKD. CDR3 size: 11 residues. Deletions cut 5 bases from V and 3 bases from J, with 5 bases between.

The count of this clone is one. The J gene is TRBJ1-4, the V gene TRBV2; TRBD1 matches at 8 bases. V shed 3 bases, J shed 0 bases, and the junction held 6 bases outside the gene matches. This CDR3 is built from 17 residues. CDR1 and CDR2 (germline): SNHLY, FYNNEI. CDR3 sequence: CASSEPGQEATNEKLFF. CDR3 coding DNA: TGTGCCAGCAGTGAGCCGGGACAGGAGGCAACTAATGAAAAACTGTTTTTT.